The 16 T cell receptor beta chains given below trace back to one sample, sequenced in a study of T cells in Graves' hyperthyroidism and ophthalmopathy. Authors of the study amplified TCR beta CDR3 regions from RNA transcripts. The TCR CDR3 first-round RT-PCR relied on the HTBI primer set. Via MiXCR, TCRdb re-called the multiplex PCR reads, giving one row per CDR3 protein. The repertoire holds about 570,000 distinct CDR3 sequences, about 45% seen once, with roughly 19% in the top ten. Sequenced sample: peripheral blood or thyroid tissue (not recorded which). These receptors came from an adult woman with Graves' disease, either hyperthyroidism or ophthalmopathy (not recorded which).

V gene TRBV7-3 combines with J gene TRBJ2-2, with 8 nucleotides matching TRBD1. The CDR3 is 16 amino acids. J was trimmed by 4 bases and V by 3 bases; bases with no gene match: 7. Germline V gene sequence: CDR1 SGHTA, CDR2 FQGTGA. CDR3 bases: TGTGCCAGCAGCTTGGCCCAGGGGGCCGGCACCGGGGAGCTGTTTTTT. Translating it yields CASSLAQGAGTGELFF.

The chain recombines TRBV5-1 with TRBJ2-3, with TRBD2 as a possible D gene (6 bases). V gave up 6 bases and J gave up 5 bases, with 10 bases separating them. This CDR3 has 12 amino acids. In germline, CDR1 is SGHRS, CDR2 YFSETQ. Here the CDR3 reads CASTEEGDTQYF. DNA for the CDR3: TGCGCCAGCACCGAGGAGGGAGATACGCAGTATTTT.

This clonotype occurred many times. The genes are TRBV7-6 and TRBJ2-7, with 9 bases identical to TRBD1. Germline CDR1 reads SGHVS; CDR2 reads FNYEAQ. The CDR3 length is 15 residues. Trimming took 3 bases from V and 3 from J; bases not matched to a gene: 6. In DNA form, the CDR3 reads TGTGCCAGCAGCTTGGCGACAGGGGGGAACTACGAGCAGTACTTC. Protein sequence: CASSLATGGNYEQYF.

This clonotype was found a few times. This rearrangement joins TRBV27 to TRBJ2-2, with TRBD1 matching over 8 bases. The J segment lost 1 base and the V segment lost 5 bases, leaving 6 bases of the junction unmatched. The V gene's germline CDR1 is MNHEY and CDR2 SMNVEV (reference sequence). The CDR3 totals 16 residues. The CDR3 DNA reads as TGTGCCAGCAGTACTCGGACAGGGATGAACACCGGGGAGCTGTTTTTT. It specifies CASSTRTGMNTGELFF.

V is TRBV6-5 and J is TRBJ2-5, with D unclear. Trimming took off 8 bases at V and 5 bases at J, with 15 bases between the two ends. This CDR3 has 13 amino acids. CDR1 is MNHEY and CDR2 is SVGAGI in the germline V gene. The CDR3 DNA sequence: TGTGCCAGCTGTAAGGGCCCAAGGGAGACCCAGTACTTC. Its protein is CASCKGPRETQYF.

This clonotype was picked up many times. The chain links TRBV12-3 or TRBV12-4 to TRBJ1-1, with D perhaps TRBD1 (5 bases). Between the trimmed V and J ends, which lost 2 bases and 7 bases, there was a span of 11 bases. There are 13 residues in the CDR3. DNA of the CDR3: TGTGCCAGCAGTTTATCCGGGACGGATGAAGCTTTCTTT. The encoded protein is CASSLSGTDEAFF.

This clonotype was picked up a small number of times. The J gene is TRBJ2-2, the V gene TRBV19; D tentatively fits TRBD1 or TRBD2 (5 bases each). CDR3 length: 15 residues. V dropped 5 bases and J dropped 3 bases, with 13 bases sitting between them. Germline V gives CDR1 LNHDA, CDR2 SQIVND (reference sequence). DNA of the CDR3: TGTGCCAGTAGTGTGGGTGGGGGTTACACCGGGGAGCTGTTTTTT. This translates into CASSVGGGYTGELFF.

This clonotype was seen ten or more times. V usage is TRBV6-5 and J usage is TRBJ1-1; TRBD1 is a possible D gene (5 bases). Germline V gives CDR1 MNHEY, CDR2 SVGAGI. Trimming stripped 6 bases from V and 1 base from J, with 9 bases between. There are 13 residues in the CDR3. CDR3 sequence (DNA): TGTGCCAGCAGGCCCACAGGGAACACTGAAGCTTTCTTT. Its protein product is CASRPTGNTEAFF.

This clonotype was counted ten times or more. This rearrangement joins TRBV20-1 to TRBJ2-2, with a possible D match to TRBD1 (6 bases). This CDR3 has 14 amino acids. Germline V gene sequence: CDR1 DFQATT, CDR2 SNEGSKA (reference sequence). The V end was cut by 6 bases, the J end by 2 bases, with 13 bases between. The DNA of the CDR3 is TGCAGTGCCCTGGGACAAGACAACACCGGGGAGCTGTTTTTT. Protein sequence: CSALGQDNTGELFF.

Many counts were recorded for this clonotype. The chain employs TRBV6-5 and TRBJ1-3; D gene ambiguous. The V gene's germline CDR1 is MNHEY and CDR2 SVGAGI. The CDR3 covers 14 residues. Trimming stripped 5 bases from V and 2 bases from J, with 10 bases between. The CDR3 reads CASSPRVAGNTIYF. CDR3 sequence (DNA): TGTGCCAGCAGTCCAAGGGTTGCTGGAAACACCATATATTTT.

This clonotype was recorded only once. The CDR3 ends on some other residue instead of the conserved phenylalanine or tryptophan, so this is likely a read error. The DNA is omitted, as the CDR3 cannot be located on it reliably, and the CDR3 follows TCRdb's listing. The V call is TRBV10-3, the J call TRBJ1-4; the table assigns TRBD1, which was not confirmed against the DNA. CDR1 is ENHRY, CDR2 SYGVKD, per germline. Ends included, the CDR3 has 11 residues. The CDR3 region is CAISDSGTRYG.

This clonotype was recorded at least ten times. V usage is TRBV4-2 and J usage is TRBJ2-7; 7 bases match TRBD2. J lost 0 bases, V lost 4 bases, and 9 bases had no gene match. The CDR3 is made up of 16 amino acids. The germline CDR1 and CDR2 sequences are LGHNA and YNFKEQ. The CDR3 is CASSPEPSGSSYEQYF. The CDR3 nucleotides are TGTGCCAGCAGCCCAGAACCTAGCGGAAGCTCCTACGAGCAGTACTTC.

This clonotype was seen many times. The rearrangement joins TRBV5-1 to TRBJ2-7; 8 bases line up with TRBD2. This CDR3 contains 14 residues. Looked up from germline, CDR1 is SGHRS and CDR2 is YFSETQ. With 4 bases clipped from V and 3 bases from J, the junction kept 6 bases outside the gene matches. The chain's CDR3 is CASSGRGGIYEQYF. Written as DNA, the CDR3 is TGCGCCAGCAGCGGACGGGGGGGGATCTACGAGCAGTACTTC. The whole variable domain, remainder taken from reference TRBV5-1 and TRBJ2-7, is KAGVTQTPRYLIKTRGQQVTLSCSPISGHRSVSWYQQTPGQGLQFLFEYFSETQRNKGNFPGRFSGRQFSNSRSEMNVSTLELGDSALYLCASSGRGGIYEQYFGPGTRLTVT.

This chain uses TRBV7-2 with TRBJ2-2, with D perhaps matching TRBD1 (5 bases). Looked up from germline, CDR1 is SGHTA and CDR2 is FQGNSA. Trimming removed 5 bases at V and 6 bases at J, with 16 bases between. The length of the CDR3 is 15 residues. Here the CDR3 DNA reads TGTGCCAGCAGCCCCGACCCGACAGATGCCGGGGAGCTGTTTTTT. Protein sequence: CASSPDPTDAGELFF.

Ten or more counts support this clonotype. The chain employs TRBV29-1 and TRBJ2-2; TRBD1 matches 10 bases. Losses at the gene ends were 4 bases for V and 1 base for J; bases not matched to a gene: 3. The CDR3 is 15 residues long. Germline CDR1 SQVTM, CDR2 ANQGSEA. The CDR3 bases are TGCAGCGTTGTAGACAGGGGGCGGAACACCGGGGAGCTGTTTTTT. The encoded protein is CSVVDRGRNTGELFF.

V gene TRBV7-9 combines with J gene TRBJ1-6; 8 nucleotides line up with TRBD1. The CDR3 covers 15 residues. Germline assignment: CDR1 SEHNR and CDR2 FQNEAQ (reference sequence). V was clipped by 6 bases and J by 8 bases; unmatched bases: 9. CDR3 in DNA: TGTGCCAGCAGTCCTGACAGGGGAAGGGATTCACCCCTCCACTTT. Amino acids: CASSPDRGRDSPLHF.